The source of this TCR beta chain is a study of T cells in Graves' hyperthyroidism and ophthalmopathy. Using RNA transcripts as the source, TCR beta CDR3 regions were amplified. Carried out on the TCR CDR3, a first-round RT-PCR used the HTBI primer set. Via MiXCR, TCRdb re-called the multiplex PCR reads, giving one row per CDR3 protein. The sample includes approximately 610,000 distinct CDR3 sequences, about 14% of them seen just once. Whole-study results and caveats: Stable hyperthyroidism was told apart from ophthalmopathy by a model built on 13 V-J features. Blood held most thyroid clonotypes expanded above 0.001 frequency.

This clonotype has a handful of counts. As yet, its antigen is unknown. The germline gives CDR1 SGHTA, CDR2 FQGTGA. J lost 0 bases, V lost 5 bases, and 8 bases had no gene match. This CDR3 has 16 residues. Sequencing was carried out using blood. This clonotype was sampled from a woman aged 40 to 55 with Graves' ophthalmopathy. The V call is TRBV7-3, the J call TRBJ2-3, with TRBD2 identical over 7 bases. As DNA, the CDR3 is TGTGCCAGCAGCCTCACAGCGGGAACTAGCACAGATACGCAGTATTTT. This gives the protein CASSLTAGTSTDTQYF.